Listed below are T cell receptor beta chains from one sample, sequenced in a study of blood T cells in healthy people across ages. Each CDR3 protein is one row after TCRdb ran MiXCR on the 5' RACE reads. The table lists 710,000 or so distinct CDR3 sequences, around 32% of them singletons, with 15% in the top ten. The sequencing input was blood. The receptors stem from a woman of 80 years or more in good health. The CDR3 runs from the conserved cysteine through the conserved F or W. Expanded clones are given a class, and other clones once, few, many or no size at all.

CDR3 length	J gene	clone size	V gene	CDR3 protein
13	TRBJ1-2	-	TRBV4-1	CASSQTNSYGYTF
11	TRBJ2-5	many	TRBV7-2	CASSSGETQYF
15	TRBJ2-1	many	TRBV6-2/TRBV6-3	CASSYSSTVYNEQFF
16	TRBJ2-7	many	TRBV20-1	CSASPRERASSYEQYF
17	TRBJ2-1	-	TRBV9	CTSSVALERGAYNEQFF
14	TRBJ2-7	many	TRBV5-1	CASSLTGGTYEQYF
12	TRBJ2-1	-	TRBV13	CASSRHGNEQFF
15	TRBJ2-5	many	TRBV5-1	CASSLGSGVPETQYF
12	TRBJ1-5	-	TRBV10-3	CAIGREDQPQHF
14	TRBJ2-2	-	TRBV20-1	CSADRGGGTGELFF
13	TRBJ1-5	-	TRBV6-1	CASIWGSGQPQHF
13	TRBJ2-7	-	TRBV19	CASMGGLKNEQYF
13	TRBJ2-3	many	TRBV24-1	CATSDLSRGKQYF
15	TRBJ2-5	-	TRBV6-6	CASSYPGTAKETQYF
13	TRBJ1-5	many	TRBV5-1	CASSFSGNQPQHF
13	TRBJ2-7	-	TRBV5-1	CASSDGGSDEQYF
13	TRBJ1-2	few	TRBV12-3/TRBV12-4	CASSPTGQGGYTF
18	TRBJ1-3	few	TRBV15	CATSNPNGDYISGNTIYF
14	TRBJ2-5	few	TRBV6-2/TRBV6-3	CASSLLVLANEQYF
14	TRBJ2-1	few	TRBV6-6	CASTGELRGDEQFF
13	TRBJ2-7	many	TRBV28	CASGQVFSYEQYF
16	TRBJ1-5	-	TRBV7-8	CASSLAGGAANQPQHF
20	TRBJ2-1	many	TRBV24-1	CATSDSLLVPGLAGGTEQFF
15	TRBJ1-2	many	TRBV7-2	CASSLVVRGDYGYTF
14	TRBJ1-1	many	TRBV29-1	CSVFLQGGSTEAFF
14	TRBJ2-1	-	TRBV18	CASSPRSRNNEQFF
12	TRBJ1-2	many	TRBV29-1	CSVEDHNYGYTF
17	TRBJ2-6	many	TRBV12-3/TRBV12-4	CASDQGTGSSGANVLTF
14	TRBJ2-7	many	TRBV28	CASSTVRAAYEQYF
15	TRBJ1-2	-	TRBV19	CASSPIGTGAYGYTF
16	TRBJ1-2	-	TRBV20-1	CSAWTTRAFWNYGYTF
15	-	-	TRBV2	CASSESGVSYNEQYF
15	-	-	TRBV7-9	CASSTTSGVIYEQYF
14	TRBJ1-3	-	TRBV20-1	CSARQSGSGNTIYF
17	-	-	TRBV6-2/TRBV6-3	CASSYGVSAGYYNEQYF
11	TRBJ2-5	many	TRBV30	CAWSVGETQYF
15	TRBJ1-2	-	TRBV13	CASSVTQGGRADYTF
15	TRBJ1-5	few	TRBV5-1	CASSLGVQGVQPQHF
14	TRBJ2-1	-	TRBV7-2	CASSLTPRGNEQFF
14	TRBJ2-5	many	TRBV29-1	CSVVAGGLGETQYF
14	-	-	TRBV12-3/TRBV12-4	CASSFRDLKETQYF
13	TRBJ1-4	-	TRBV9	CASSRDGRGKLFF
17	TRBJ2-1	many	TRBV5-6	CASSLFGGGSSYNEQFF
18	TRBJ2-7	many	TRBV4-1	CASSQQQSEGRSSYEQYF
12	TRBJ2-5	few	TRBV30	CAWSSGPETQYF
12	TRBJ1-2	few	TRBV29-1	CSVFPVLYGYTF